This is a list of T cell receptor beta chains from one sample in a study of regulatory T cells in long-lasting Graves disease. In TCRdb, the multiplex PCR reads were re-called with MiXCR into one record per CDR3 protein. The table shows 450,000 to 600,000 distinct CDR3 sequences, with roughly 13% occurring only once. These data also featured in a second study, about T cells in Graves' hyperthyroidism and ophthalmopathy.

The specimen comprised peripheral blood mononuclear cells (PBMCs), sampled at new diagnosis, from a patient treated with antithyroid drugs. The receptor source for this set is a man in his thirties or forties with Graves disease. Both conserved end residues are part of each CDR3. Each record gives: D gene, J gene, clone size, V gene, CDR3 DNA, CDR3 protein. The D gene is left open where the match is weak. Rows may omit the clone size; those that give it use once, few, many or a size class.

>.|TRBJ2-7|few|TRBV19
TGTGCCAGTAGTATTGGGGGCCATAGCTCCTACGAGCAGTACTTC
CASSIGGHSSYEQYF
>.|TRBJ2-1|many|TRBV29-1
TGCAGCGTTGAAGAAAGGGGGGCGGGGTATGAGCAGTTCTTC
CSVEERGAGYEQFF
>.|TRBJ2-7|many|TRBV3-1
TGTGCCAGCAGCAACTTGTTCCGGACTAACTCCTACGAGCAGTACTTC
CASSNLFRTNSYEQYF
>TRBD2|TRBJ2-2|.|TRBV12-3/TRBV12-4
TGTGCCAGCAGTTCCCCTAGCGGGAGGCCCGGGGAGCTGTTTTTT
CASSSPSGRPGELFF
>.|TRBJ1-4|many|TRBV7-9
TGTGCCAGCAGTTTAACAGGGTCAACTAATGAAAAACTGTTTTTT
CASSLTGSTNEKLFF
>TRBD2|TRBJ2-1|many|TRBV29-1
TGCAGCGCACCACCGGGACTAGCGGGAGTTGAGCAGTTCTTC
CSAPPGLAGVEQFF
>TRBD1|TRBJ1-2|many|TRBV5-4
TGTGCCAGCAGAGGGGGCGGAATCTATGGCTACACCTTC
CASRGGGIYGYTF
>.|TRBJ2-1|many|TRBV6-1
TGTGCCAGCAGCTGGGGGGAGCCCAGCTCCTACAATGAGCAGTTCTTC
CASSWGEPSSYNEQFF
>.|TRBJ1-3|few|TRBV19
TGTGCCAGTACCACCACAGGGACCGGAAACACCATATATTTT
CASTTTGTGNTIYF
>.|TRBJ2-7|many|TRBV20-1
TGCAGTGCTAGAGGGGGAGGTTCCTACGAGCAGTACTTC
CSARGGGSYEQYF
>.|TRBJ1-3|few|TRBV9
TGTGCCAGCAGCGTAGCACACAGCTCTGGAAACACCATATATTTT
CASSVAHSSGNTIYF
>TRBD2|TRBJ2-3|few|TRBV10-2
TGCGCCAGCAGGCTAGCGGGAGGCAAAGGTACGCAGTATTTT
CASRLAGGKGTQYF
>TRBD2|TRBJ2-1|many|TRBV12-3/TRBV12-4
TGTGCCAGCAGTCTTCTAGCGGGAGACCCCAATGAGCAGTTCTTC
CASSLLAGDPNEQFF
>TRBD2|TRBJ2-5|many|TRBV10-3
TGTGCCATCAAGGCCTCTAGCGGGAGGAAAGAGACCCAGTACTTC
CAIKASSGRKETQYF
>.|TRBJ2-7|many|TRBV27
TGTGCCAGCAGTTTGTTCGCGGACTTTTCCTACGAGCAGTACTTC
CASSLFADFSYEQYF
>.|TRBJ2-5|.|TRBV27
TGTGCCAGCAGTTTATCGGTTCCGGGGGCGTGGGAGACCCAGTACTTC
CASSLSVPGAWETQYF
>TRBD1|TRBJ2-3|many|TRBV3-1
TGTGCCAGCAGCCTCCAGGCAGGGGGCGGTTCAGATACGCAGTATTTT
CASSLQAGGGSDTQYF
>.|TRBJ1-6|few|TRBV9
TGTGCCAGCAGCGTCGGAACCGATAATTCACCCCTCCACTTT
CASSVGTDNSPLHF
>TRBD2|TRBJ2-2|many|TRBV15
TGTGCCACCGGACTAGCGGGAGCCGGGGAGCTGTTTTTT
CATGLAGAGELFF
>.|TRBJ1-2|.|TRBV4-1
TGCGCCAGCAGCCAAGGGGAAGGGCGCGACTATGGCTACACCTTC
CASSQGEGRDYGYTF
>.|TRBJ1-2|many|TRBV20-1
TGCAGTGCTAGACCCGACAGCCAAGGCTACACCTTC
CSARPDSQGYTF
>.|TRBJ2-7|.|TRBV20-1
TGCAGTGCTAGAAAGGGGGACACCTACTACGAGCAGTACTTC
CSARKGDTYYEQYF
>TRBD2|TRBJ2-4|.|TRBV30
TGTGCCTGGAGTGGCGGGGGGCGACCGGGCATTCAGTACTTC
CAWSGGGRPGIQYF
>.|TRBJ2-3|.|TRBV18
TGTGCCAGCTCACCATTAGTGGCAGAGACCACAGATACGCAGTATTTT
CASSPLVAETTDTQYF
>.|TRBJ1-6|.|TRBV28
TGTGCCAGCAGTTTATACTCCACGGGGTATAATTCACCCCTCCACTTT
CASSLYSTGYNSPLHF
>.|TRBJ1-5|many|TRBV12-3/TRBV12-4
TGTGCCAGCAGTTTATCAGGGGGCAATCAGCCCCAGCATTTT
CASSLSGGNQPQHF
>TRBD1|TRBJ1-4|once|TRBV9
TGTGCCAGCAGCGTACAGGGGGCAACGACTAATGAAAAACTGTTTTTT
CASSVQGATTNEKLFF
>TRBD1|TRBJ2-7|.|TRBV5-1
TGCGCCAGCAGCCCCGAGGGACAGGGTAATCGGTGGCAGTACTTC
CASSPEGQGNRWQYF
>.|TRBJ2-6|.|TRBV5-6
TGTGCCAGCAGCTTGGGGCAGGACGTACCCTCATCTGGGGCCAACGTCCTGACTTTC
CASSLGQDVPSSGANVLTF
>TRBD2|TRBJ2-5|many|TRBV13
TGTGCCAGCAGCCCTGATAGCGGGAGAGCAGAGACCCAGTACTTC
CASSPDSGRAETQYF
>TRBD1|TRBJ1-2|many|TRBV12-3/TRBV12-4
TGTGCCAGCAGAACAACAGGGGTTGGCTACACCTTC
CASRTTGVGYTF
>TRBD2|TRBJ2-1|few|TRBV24-1
TGTGCCACCAGTGACCTGAGGACTAGCGGGTCGACCTACAATGAGCAGTTCTTC
CATSDLRTSGSTYNEQFF
>.|TRBJ1-5|.|TRBV20-1
TGCAGTGCTAGAGATTCCGGACAACGCAATCAGCCCCAGCATTTT
CSARDSGQRNQPQHF
>TRBD1|TRBJ2-7|few|TRBV6-1
TGTGCCAGCAGTGGGGGACAGGGGGCTAACTACGAGCAGTACTTC
CASSGGQGANYEQYF
>.|TRBJ1-1|many|TRBV3-1
TGTGCCAGCAGCCAAGCAGGGAGAGCGTTGGCTTTCTTT
CASSQAGRALAFF
>.|TRBJ2-5|.|TRBV20-1
TGCAGTGCTAGTTTCAGACAAGAGACCCAGTACTTC
CSASFRQETQYF
>.|TRBJ2-5|.|TRBV3-1
TGTGCCAGCAGCCAAGTTTTGGCTAGTTCGTTGGAGACCCAGTACTTC
CASSQVLASSLETQYF
>.|TRBJ2-2|many|TRBV2
TGTGCCAGCAGCCTAGAGACAGCCACCGGGGAGCTGTTTTTT
CASSLETATGELFF
>TRBD1|TRBJ1-1|many|TRBV20-1
TGCAGTGCTCTGGACAGGGGAAGGATTGAAGCTTTCTTT
CSALDRGRIEAFF
>.|TRBJ2-1|many|TRBV6-2/TRBV6-3
TGTGCCAGCAGTGAAGCTATTCAGGCAGGACTCAATGAGCAGTTCTTC
CASSEAIQAGLNEQFF